This TCR beta chain is from a study of blood T cell repertoires in COVID-19. TCRdb's table, derived via immunoSEQ multiplex PCR, lists solely in-frame clones and lacks some. The sample includes approximately 360,000 clones, approximately 87% of them seen just once. CDR3 length: 17 amino acids. V was pared by 4 bases and J by 7 bases, with 23 bases between. CDR1 and CDR2 (germline): SGDLS, YYNGEE. The chain is built from TRBV9 and TRBJ1-4, with D possibly matching TRBD1 (6 bases). Sequenced sample: PBMCs or T cells enriched from blood (not recorded which). The source of this sequence is a woman in her 30s with acute COVID-19. The CDR3 spells CASSPQNTGSRGEKLFF. The CDR3 DNA reads as TGTGCCAGCAGCCCACAGAACACAGGGTCTCGGGGTGAAAAACTGTTTTTT.